The subject of this entry is one TCR beta chain. This sample is drawn from a study of blood T cells in healthy people across ages. CDR1 and CDR2 (germline): SEHNR, FQNEAQ (reference sequence). V lost 8 bases and J lost 5, with 15 bases in between. The CDR3 covers 13 residues. Combining a sample-barcoded 5' primer with a J-beta primer mix, a second PCR ran for about 6 to 12 cycles. Using its own MiXCR run on the 5' RACE reads, TCRdb lists one record per CDR3 protein. This table has hundreds of thousands of distinct CDR3 sequences, 45% to 70% appearing once. The TCR was taken from a man aged 35 to 55 in good health. The chain uses TRBV7-9 and TRBJ2-5, with D possibly TRBD2 on 6 matching bases. The sample comprised blood. CDR3 coding DNA: TGTGCCAGCTCCCGGGACTCGAGCGAGACCCAGTACTTC. Translation gives CASSRDSSETQYF. Drawing the rest from reference TRBV7-9 and TRBJ2-5, the complete variable domain is DTGVSQNPRHKITKRGQNVTFRCDPISEHNRLYWYRQTLGQGPEFLTYFQNEAQLEKSRLLSDRFSAERPKGSFSTLEIQRTEQGDSAMYLCASSRDSSETQYFGPGTRLLVL.